The clone carrying this TCR beta chain was recorded once. No antigen is known for it. This entry comes from a study of OX40 agonist ivuxolimab in advanced cancers. Produced via immunoSEQ multiplex PCR; TCRdb's table is partial and in-frame only. The sample yields tens of thousands of clones, roughly nine tenths seen once. There are 15 residues in the CDR3. Germline CDR1 SGHNT, CDR2 YYREEE (reference sequence). Trimming shortened V by 2 bases and J by 4 bases, and 15 bases separated the two germline ends. People who had autoimmune disease history or systemic immunosuppression were excluded. Study-level findings and limits: Partial responders at 0.1-3.0 mg/kg had among the lowest clonal expansion. Some patients without response likewise showed low normalized clonal expansion.

Sequencing was performed on CD4+ or CD8+ T cells sorted from blood, taken in a trial of the OX40 agonist ivuxolimab. The receptor's source is an adult with an advanced solid tumor such as melanoma, head and neck, liver or kidney cancer. J is TRBJ1-1 and V is TRBV5-4; tentative D call: TRBD1 (6 bases). This CDR3 reads CASSLHRVPPTEAFF. The DNA of the CDR3 is TGTGCCAGCAGCTTACACAGGGTTCCTCCCACTGAAGCTTTCTTT. The whole variable domain, remainder taken from reference TRBV5-4 and TRBJ1-1, is ETGVTQSPTHLIKTRGQQVTLRCSSQSGHNTVSWYQQALGQGPQFIFQYYREEENGRGNFPPRFSGLQFPNYSSELNVNALELDDSALYLCASSLHRVPPTEAFFGQGTRLTVV.